Described below is a single T cell receptor (beta chain) sequence and its context. The entry originates in a study of T cells in localized non-small cell lung cancer. CDR3 length equals 14 residues. Germline CDR1 reads SGHNT; CDR2 reads YENEEA. The V end was cut by 5 bases, the J end by 1 base, with 12 bases between. TCRdb's copy holds only in-frame clones and misses some; the assay was immunoSEQ multiplex PCR. The sample has 48,000 or so clones; roughly 85% are singletons. This TCR was sampled from a male donor older than 55 with stage III squamous cell lung carcinoma. Sequencing used peripheral blood, obtained before any cancer treatment. The chain links TRBV11-3 to TRBJ2-7, with D tentatively TRBD1 or TRBD2 (5 bases each). The CDR3 protein is CASSTRDGSYEQYF. DNA of the CDR3: TGTGCCAGCAGCACCCGGGACGGATCCTACGAGCAGTACTTC.